This is a list of T cell receptor beta chains from one sample in a study of T cells in Graves' hyperthyroidism and ophthalmopathy. MiXCR, run by TCRdb on the multiplex PCR reads, gives a single entry per CDR3 protein. The sample includes about 300,000 distinct CDR3 sequences, roughly 20% of them seen just once. Sequencing was carried out using blood. The receptor source for this set is a man aged 45-60 years with Graves' ophthalmopathy. Both conserved end residues are part of each CDR3. D genes are given only for firm matches. Clone size is stated in some rows and not others, as once, few, many or a class when expanded.

D gene	clone size	J gene	V gene	CDR3 DNA	CDR3 protein
-	once	TRBJ2-7	TRBV6-1	TGTGCCAGCAGTGAAAGGGAAAGGAACAGGGTGACCTACGAGCAGTACTTC	CASSERERNRVTYEQYF
-	-	TRBJ2-2	TRBV5-6	TGTGCCAGCAGCTTAAGACAAAGTGGGGGGCCGAACACCGGGGAGCTGTTTTTT	CASSLRQSGGPNTGELFF
-	many	TRBJ1-2	TRBV5-5	TGTGCCAGCAGCCCCGAGGAAGGGGGGAACTATGGCTACACCTTC	CASSPEEGGNYGYTF
-	medium-sized	TRBJ2-1	TRBV2	TGTGCCAGCAGTGTAAGGCGGGGATCCTACAATGAGCAGTTCTTC	CASSVRRGSYNEQFF
TRBD1	-	TRBJ2-7	TRBV6-5	TGTGCCAGCAGTTACCGGGACAGGAGCTCCTACGAGCAGTACTTC	CASSYRDRSSYEQYF
-	-	TRBJ1-5	TRBV30	TGTGCCTGGGGATATAGCAATCAGCCCCAGCATTTT	CAWGYSNQPQHF
-	few	TRBJ2-3	TRBV27	TGTGCCAGCAGTGGACCTCGAGGGAGAAACCGCGATACGCAGTATTTT	CASSGPRGRNRDTQYF
-	many	TRBJ2-7	TRBV7-9	TGTGCCAGCAGCTTTGGGAACTACGAGCAGTACTTC	CASSFGNYEQYF
TRBD1	many	TRBJ2-7	TRBV5-1	TGCGCCAGCAGCCTAACACAGGGGAGTACCTACGAGCAGTACTTC	CASSLTQGSTYEQYF
TRBD1	many	TRBJ1-6	TRBV6-1	TGTGCCAGCAGTGGGACAGGTCTTAATTCACCCCTCCACTTT	CASSGTGLNSPLHF
-	few	TRBJ2-7	TRBV20-1	TGCAGTGCTAGCTATGGGGAATTCAGTAGCGAGCAGTACTTC	CSASYGEFSSEQYF
TRBD2	many	TRBJ2-3	TRBV11-2	TGTGCCAGCAGCCCCGTAACTCGAGCGGGAGGGGATACGCAGTATTTT	CASSPVTRAGGDTQYF
TRBD1	few	TRBJ2-2	TRBV30	TGTGCCTGGAGTGTGGACAGGGGATACACCGGGGAGCTGTTTTTT	CAWSVDRGYTGELFF
TRBD1	-	TRBJ2-1	TRBV20-1	TGCAGTGCTACTACCGGGACAGGGGGTAACAATGAGCAGTTCTTC	CSATTGTGGNNEQFF
TRBD2	many	TRBJ2-3	TRBV29-1	TGCAGCGTTGTCGGTATGACTAGCGGGAACACAGATACGCAGTATTTT	CSVVGMTSGNTDTQYF
-	few	TRBJ2-7	TRBV5-1	TGCGCCAGTAGAATAGGCGCGGAGGCCTACGAGCAGTACTTC	CASRIGAEAYEQYF
-	many	TRBJ2-7	TRBV3-1	TGTGCCAGCAGCCCGATGACTGGGGGACATCACGAGCAGTACTTC	CASSPMTGGHHEQYF
-	-	TRBJ1-4	TRBV30	TGTGCCTGGAGTGACCCTCGGGGCCACGCAACTAATGAAAAACTGTTTTTT	CAWSDPRGHATNEKLFF
TRBD1	few	TRBJ1-1	TRBV9	TGTGCCAGCAGCGTAATCTCAGGGGGGATGAACACTGAAGCTTTCTTT	CASSVISGGMNTEAFF
TRBD2	-	TRBJ2-7	TRBV28	TGTGCCAGCAGTTTGGGCAGGGGTGGGGGACTAGCGGGACTAACGCAGTACTTC	CASSLGRGGGLAGLTQYF
TRBD1	few	TRBJ1-6	TRBV6-1	TGTGCCAGCAGAGCCGGGACAGGGACCTCACCCCTCCACTTT	CASRAGTGTSPLHF
TRBD2	few	TRBJ2-1	TRBV6-1	TGTGCCAGCAGACCACTAGCGGGAGTCCCTCCCTACAATGAGCAGTTCTTC	CASRPLAGVPPYNEQFF
TRBD1	many	TRBJ2-3	TRBV27	TGTGCCAGCAGCTGGACAGGTTTTTCCCCGGATACGCAGTATTTT	CASSWTGFSPDTQYF
-	many	TRBJ2-3	TRBV7-2	TGTGCCAGCAGCGGGCGGCTTAGCACAGATACGCAGTATTTT	CASSGRLSTDTQYF
TRBD1	few	TRBJ2-7	TRBV4-1	TGCGCCAGCAGCCAAGTTCTGGGACAGGGGTACGAGCAGTACTTC	CASSQVLGQGYEQYF
TRBD2	many	TRBJ2-1	TRBV28	TGTGCCAGCAGTTCAGCTAGCGGGAGTTGGAATGAGCAGTTCTTC	CASSSASGSWNEQFF
-	many	TRBJ2-5	TRBV6-6	TGTGCCAGCAGTTACAGACAGGGAGGAGAGACCCAGTACTTC	CASSYRQGGETQYF
-	-	TRBJ1-2	TRBV20-1	TGCAGTGCTAGGGCCGCCAACTATGGCTACACCTTC	CSARAANYGYTF
-	many	TRBJ1-1	TRBV20-1	TGCAGTGCCCGAAGGCAGGCGAACACTGAAGCTTTCTTT	CSARRQANTEAFF
-	many	TRBJ2-7	TRBV2	TGTGCCAGCAGGGGACCTACACAATCCTACGAGCAGTACTTC	CASRGPTQSYEQYF
TRBD2	-	TRBJ2-7	TRBV29-1	TGCAGCGTTGGACTTCCTAGCGGGAGCAGCGAGCAGTACTTC	CSVGLPSGSSEQYF
TRBD1	-	TRBJ2-1	TRBV14	TGTGCCAGCAGGACCCCGGGACAGGGGAGTGAGCAGTTCTTC	CASRTPGQGSEQFF
-	-	TRBJ1-6	TRBV2	TGTGCCAGCAGCGGGGAGGGATTCAATAATTCACCCCTCCACTTT	CASSGEGFNNSPLHF
-	many	TRBJ1-2	TRBV5-1	TGCGCCAGCAGCTTCCACAGGGCAGATGGCTACACCTTC	CASSFHRADGYTF
-	many	TRBJ1-5	TRBV5-1	TGCGCCAGCAGCTTAAGACAGGCCACTGTGTTCAATCAGCCCCAGCATTTT	CASSLRQATVFNQPQHF
TRBD2	many	TRBJ2-1	TRBV28	TGTGCCAGCAGACGGGTACTAGCGGGATCGGGAGAGCAGTTCTTC	CASRRVLAGSGEQFF
TRBD2	-	TRBJ2-7	TRBV7-2	TGTGCCAGCAGCAACGCCGGGACAGAGGGACTAGCGGGAAACTACGAGCAGTACTTC	CASSNAGTEGLAGNYEQYF
-	few	TRBJ2-5	TRBV6-1	TGTGCCAGCACCTCCGGCGGGACCTGGGTCAAAGAGACCCAGTACTTC	CASTSGGTWVKETQYF
-	many	TRBJ2-2	TRBV28	TGTGCCAGCAGTTTAGGGGGGGCGCGGGACACCGGGGAGCTGTTTTTT	CASSLGGARDTGELFF
-	many	TRBJ2-1	TRBV13	TGTGCCAGCAGCAAAAGGGAGGCAGGGGCGCGCAATGAGCAGTTCTTC	CASSKREAGARNEQFF
-	few	TRBJ2-5	TRBV6-1	TGTGCCACCTCCGCCTCCGGGGAGACCCAGTACTTC	CATSASGETQYF
TRBD2	-	TRBJ2-1	TRBV7-9	TGTGCCAGCAGCCCGAGCGGGAGAGCGGATGAGCAGTTCTTC	CASSPSGRADEQFF
-	-	TRBJ2-1	TRBV2	TGTGCCAGCAGTGAGGGACCTCCGGGTGAGCAGTTCTTC	CASSEGPPGEQFF
TRBD1	many	TRBJ2-1	TRBV7-3	TGTGCCAGCAGCACTACGGGACAGAGCTACAATGAGCAGTTCTTC	CASSTTGQSYNEQFF
-	-	TRBJ1-4	TRBV9	TGTGCCAGCAGCGTAACAGGCACTAATGAAAAACTGTTTTTT	CASSVTGTNEKLFF
TRBD2	-	TRBJ2-7	TRBV7-6	TGTGCCAGCAGCGCTATGGGGACTACGGGTTACGAGCAGTACTTC	CASSAMGTTGYEQYF
-	few	TRBJ2-3	TRBV30	TGTGCCTGGAGCATCGTCGATGATACGCAGTATTTT	CAWSIVDDTQYF
TRBD2	few	TRBJ2-1	TRBV28	TGTGCCAGCAAAAGGCAGGGACTAGCGGGAAACGAGCAGTTCTTC	CASKRQGLAGNEQFF
-	-	TRBJ2-5	TRBV9	TGTGCCAGCAGCGTAAGTGGGACAGCGGGGGAGACCCAGTACTTC	CASSVSGTAGETQYF
TRBD2	-	TRBJ2-7	TRBV6-4	TGTGCCAGCAGTTACGGGTCGGGGGGGTACGAGCAGTACTTC	CASSYGSGGYEQYF
-	many	TRBJ2-5	TRBV30	TGTGCCTGGAGGGACAGACTACTATTGCAGACCCAGTACTTC	CAWRDRLLLQTQYF
-	-	TRBJ2-3	TRBV4-2	TGTGCCAGCAGCCAAGATCAGGGAGTGGATAGCACAGATACGCAGTATTTT	CASSQDQGVDSTDTQYF
-	-	TRBJ2-1	TRBV4-1	TGCGCCAGCAGCCAAGTACGGGCGGGTGGCAATGAGCAGTTCTTC	CASSQVRAGGNEQFF